The 18 T cell receptor beta chains reported below all come from one sample, sequenced in a study of cytomegalovirus exposure and HLA in healthy donors. Primers for the PCR totalled 60 Vbeta and 13 Jbeta. The data were produced by immunoSEQ multiplex PCR, yet TCRdb's version contains in-frame clones alone and is incomplete. The repertoire holds approximately 150,000 clones, with 75% to 80% as singletons. Sequenced: PBMCs. The source is a man aged 35 to 55 in good health and CMV-seropositive.

This clone occurred a few times. The J gene is TRBJ2-3, the V gene TRBV21-1; the table calls TRBD2, which could not be checked here. TRBV21-1 counts as a pseudogene. The CDR3 consists of 15 residues. CDR3 DNA: TGTGCCAGCAGCAAAGTTCGGCGGGTGGGCGATACGCAGTATTTT. It codes for CASSKVRRVGDTQYF.

The V call is TRBV30, the J call TRBJ1-1, with D perhaps matching TRBD1 (5 bases). This CDR3 comprises 15 residues. V lost 3 bases to trimming and J lost 4 bases, with 18 bases between them. Germline-derived CDR1 and CDR2 are GTSNPN and SVGIG (reference sequence). This chain's CDR3 is CAWRPRGGEVTEAFF. Here the CDR3 DNA reads TGTGCCTGGAGGCCCCGGGGGGGGGAAGTCACTGAAGCTTTCTTT.

The chain joins TRBV6-6 to TRBJ1-4; possibly TRBD1 for D (6 bases). Trimming shortened V by 7 bases and J by 6 bases, and 15 bases separated the two germline ends. Germline V lookup: CDR1 MNHNY, CDR2 SVGAGI (reference sequence). The CDR3 is made up of 14 amino acids. The CDR3, as DNA: TGTGCCAGCATTGTCCGTCAGGGGCATGAAAAACTGTTTTTT. It translates to CASIVRQGHEKLFF.

The CDR3 nucleotides are TGTGCCAGCAGCACTCGACTCCGGGACAGGGCCACCTCTGGGGCCAACGTCCTGACTTTC. Amino acid sequence: CASSTRLRDRATSGANVLTF. V and J are TRBV9 and TRBJ2-6, with TRBD1 matching over 9 bases. J gave up 0 bases and V 4 bases, and 14 bases lay outside the gene matches. Germline loops: CDR1 SGDLS, CDR2 YYNGEE. CDR3 size: 20 residues.

The V and J genes are TRBV30 and TRBJ1-1; no definite D call. The V gene lost 2 bases and the J gene lost 1 base, with 8 bases spanning the gap. Germline CDR1 is GTSNPN and CDR2 is SVGIG (reference sequence). This CDR3 region has 13 residues. CDR3 protein: CAWSPWRNTEAFF. The CDR3 nucleotides are TGTGCCTGGAGTCCGTGGAGGAACACTGAAGCTTTCTTT.

This clone occurred once. CDR3 bases: TGTGCCAGCAGCCTAGCGGGGTGGGGGGCCGGGGAGCTGTTTTTT. This codes for CASSLAGWGAGELFF. V is TRBV11-2 and J is TRBJ2-2; 9 nucleotides line up with TRBD2. This CDR3 has 15 amino acids. CDR1 and CDR2 from the germline V gene are SGHAT and FQNNGV. With V trimmed by 5 bases and J by 6 bases, 7 bases remained unmatched.

The J gene is TRBJ2-7, the V gene TRBV7-3; 9 positions agree with TRBD1. Germline values: CDR1 SGHTA, CDR2 FQGTGA. V gave up 5 bases and J gave up 3 bases; unmatched junction bases: 5. CDR3 length equals 14 residues. CDR3 protein: CASSPGTGSYEQYF. The CDR3 DNA is TGTGCCAGCAGCCCCGGGACAGGGAGCTACGAGCAGTACTTC.

This clone was observed a few times. The chain has TRBV9 and TRBJ2-1; 7 bases align to TRBD2. This CDR3 is 15 amino acids long. The trim removed 3 bases at V and 4 bases at J, leaving 7 bases unmatched. The germline V gene encodes CDR1 SGDLS and CDR2 YYNGEE. The CDR3 DNA reads as TGTGCCAGCAGCGCCGCTAGCGGAGGATACAATGAGCAGTTCTTC. It codes for CASSAASGGYNEQFF. Supplemented by reference TRBV9 and TRBJ2-1, the full variable domain reads DSGVTQTPKHLITATGQRVTLRCSPRSGDLSVYWYQQSLDQGLQFLIQYYNGEERAKGNILERFSAQQFPDLHSELNLSSLELGDSALYFCASSAASGGYNEQFFGPGTRLTVL.

The chain joins TRBV7-8 to TRBJ2-1; 11 bases are shared with TRBD2. Trimming removed 0 bases from V and 7 bases from J; junction bases left unmatched: 8. Germline values: CDR1 SGHVS, CDR2 FQNEAQ. CDR3 size: 17 residues. CDR3 bases: TGTGCCAGCAGCTTAGCCGTAGCGGGAGGGCGACAGAATGAGCAGTTCTTC. Translating it yields CASSLAVAGGRQNEQFF.

V usage is TRBV18 and J usage is TRBJ2-2, with 8 positions matching TRBD2. The length of the CDR3 is 16 residues. The V segment lost 3 bases and the J segment 4 bases; nucleotides outside the gene matches: 7. The germline V gene has CDR1 KGHSH and CDR2 LQKENI. The CDR3 coding sequence is TGTGCCAGCTCACCTGCCGCCGGGAGGGCCACCGGGGAGCTGTTTTTT. It encodes CASSPAAGRATGELFF.

This chain joins TRBV28 and TRBJ1-1; TRBD1 matches 8 bases. The V gene end was trimmed by 3 bases and the J gene end by 11 bases; junction bases not matched to a gene: 5. Germline V gene lookup returns CDR1 MDHEN and CDR2 SYDVKM. The CDR3 runs to 12 residues. CDR3 amino acids: CASSFGRQGAFF. CDR3 coding DNA: TGTGCCAGCAGTTTTGGTCGACAGGGGGCTTTCTTT.

The rearrangement links TRBV7-9 to TRBJ1-1, with 11 positions matching TRBD1. The germline gives CDR1 SEHNR, CDR2 FQNEAQ (reference sequence). V was clipped by 0 bases and J by 11 bases; unmatched bases: 2. The CDR3 totals 13 residues. CDR3 residues: CASSLAGTGGAFF. The CDR3 coding sequence is TGTGCCAGCAGCTTAGCGGGGACAGGGGGTGCTTTCTTT.

This clone was observed a single time. The CDR3 sequence: CASSPLWSSYEQYF. The CDR3, as DNA: TGTGCCAGCAGTCCCTTGTGGAGCAGCTACGAGCAGTACTTC. The V call is TRBV6-1, the J call TRBJ2-7; D ambiguous. Between the trimmed V and J ends, which lost 5 bases and 3 bases, there was a span of 14 bases. The CDR3 is made up of 14 amino acids. Per the germline V gene, CDR1 is MNHNS and CDR2 is SASEGT.

This sequence joins TRBV30 and TRBJ1-3; D is undetermined. CDR1 GTSNPN and CDR2 SVGIG come from the germline V gene (reference sequence). The CDR3 extends over 16 amino acids. Trimming stripped 7 bases from V and 2 bases from J, with 21 bases between. The chain's CDR3 is CASTPKTISTGNTIYF. In DNA form, the CDR3 reads TGTGCCTCCACCCCGAAAACAATCTCCACTGGAAACACCATATATTTT.

On this clone itself: At one end the junction does not follow the germline gene, possibly because of a read error. This rearrangement joins TRBV6-1 to TRBJ2-6; a possible D gene is TRBD1 (5 bases). From germline, CDR1 is MNHNS and CDR2 SASEGT. CDR3 size: 13 residues. CDR3 sequence: CASRASGASVLTF. The CDR3 region has the DNA TGTGCCAGCAGAGCCTCTGGGGCCAGCGTCCTGACTTTC.

The rearrangement joins TRBV28 to TRBJ2-7; 9 bases line up with TRBD1. Trimming cost V 3 bases and J 9 bases; bases outside gene matches: 9. The CDR3 sequence is 14 residues long. The germline CDR1 and CDR2 sequences are MDHEN and SYDVKM. CDR3 sequence reads: CASSFPNRGLAQYF. In DNA form, the CDR3 reads TGTGCCAGCAGTTTCCCGAACAGGGGGCTGGCGCAGTACTTC. Full variable domain (outside the CDR3, taken from reference TRBV28 and TRBJ2-7): DVKVTQSSRYLVKRTGEKVFLECVQDMDHENMFWYRQDPGLGLRLIYFSYDVKMKEKGDIPEGYSVSREKKERFSLILESASTNQTSMYLCASSFPNRGLAQYFGPGTRLTVT.

This clone has only a few counts. CDR3 nucleotides: TGTGCCTCGGGACAGGGCTACGAGCAGTACTTC. This sequence encodes CASGQGYEQYF. This chain uses TRBV10-3 with TRBJ2-7; TRBD1 matches 9 bases. Germline V gives CDR1 ENHRY, CDR2 SYGVKD. The CDR3 spans 11 residues. Germline trimming cut 11 bases from V and 3 bases from J; bases unmatched to any gene: 2.

V is TRBV30 and J is TRBJ2-1; possible D gene TRBD1, 5 bases. The CDR3 has 14 residues. V shed 5 bases and J shed 7 bases, with 18 bases lying between them. Germline CDR1 and CDR2: GTSNPN and SVGIG (reference sequence). The CDR3 bases are TGTGCCTGGGGTCCCCCCCCGCACAGGAATGAGCAGTTCTTC. This translates into CAWGPPPHRNEQFF.